This TCR beta chain was recorded in a study of vaccination effects on CD4 cells after COVID-19. Study as a whole: The cohort was immunized with two doses of either the BNT162b2 or mRNA-1273 vaccine.

This clone was detected once. What it recognizes is unknown. Peptide-pool stimulation followed by sequencing identified expanded antigen-specific CD4+ clonotypes in the ViraFEST assay. With approximately 9 days of culture completed, CD4+ T cells were isolated. Convalescent patients had PCR-confirmed SARS-CoV-2 infection between March and December 2020. Supplemented with 7.5 to 10 IU/ml IL-2 and about 10 ug/ml peptides, 2 million to 2.5 million PBMC per well were kept in culture. Profiled with immunoSEQ multiplex PCR; TCRdb holds only in-frame clones, not every one. This repertoire shows about 45,000 clones, roughly 65% found once; its top ten account for roughly 30%. With V trimmed by 0 bases and J by 5 bases, 12 bases remained unmatched. The CDR3 spans 17 residues. The germline V gene encodes CDR1 SGHDT and CDR2 YYEEEE.

The clonotype originates from a human donor who had a prior SARS-CoV-2 infection. The chain joins TRBV5-6 to TRBJ2-3, with 7 bases that match TRBD2. The specimen was CD4+ T cells from PBMCs cultured with a peptide pool, collected before COVID-19 vaccination. The CDR3 nucleotides are TGTGCCAGCAGCTTGGCCCTCTTCCTAGCGGCCCGAGATACGCAGTATTTT. Amino acids: CASSLALFLAARDTQYF. The variable domain in full, with the rest retrieved from reference TRBV5-6 and TRBJ2-3, is DAGVTQSPTHLIKTRGQQVTLRCSPKSGHDTVSWYQQALGQGPQFIFQYYEEEERQRGNFPDRFSGHQFPNYSSELNVNALLLGDSALYLCASSLALFLAARDTQYFGPGTRLTVL.